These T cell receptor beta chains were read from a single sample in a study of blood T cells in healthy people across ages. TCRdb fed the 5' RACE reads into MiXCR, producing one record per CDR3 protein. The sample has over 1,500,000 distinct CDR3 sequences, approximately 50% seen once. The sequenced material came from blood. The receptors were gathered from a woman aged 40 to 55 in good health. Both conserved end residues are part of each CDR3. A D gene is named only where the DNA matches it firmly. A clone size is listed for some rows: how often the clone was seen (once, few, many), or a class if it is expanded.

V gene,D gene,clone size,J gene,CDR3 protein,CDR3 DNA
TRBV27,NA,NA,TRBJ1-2,CASSLTRGRTYYGYTF,TGTGCCAGCAGTTTAACCCGGGGCAGAACGTACTATGGCTACACCTTC
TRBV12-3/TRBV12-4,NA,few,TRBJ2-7,CASSAANYEQYF,TGTGCCAGCAGTGCCGCTAACTACGAGCAGTACTTC
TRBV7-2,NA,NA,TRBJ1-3,CASSLVGSGDTIYF,TGTGCCAGCAGCTTAGTCGGGTCGGGGGACACCATATATTTT
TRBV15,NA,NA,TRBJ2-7,CATSNMRQTTYEQYF,TGTGCCACCAGCAATATGAGACAGACAACCTACGAGCAGTACTTC
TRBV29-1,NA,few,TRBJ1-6,CSVVRDTKYNSPLHF,TGCAGCGTCGTCCGGGACACGAAATATAATTCACCCCTCCACTTT
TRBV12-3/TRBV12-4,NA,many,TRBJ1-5,CASSTGNQPQHF,TGTGCCAGCAGTACGGGCAATCAGCCCCAGCATTTT
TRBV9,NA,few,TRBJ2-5,CASSVGPTGQRQETQYF,TGTGCCAGCAGCGTAGGCCCCACCGGACAGCGCCAAGAGACCCAGTACTTC
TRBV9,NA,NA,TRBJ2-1,CASSASNRGWHEQFF,TGTGCCAGCAGCGCCTCTAACCGGGGGTGGCATGAGCAGTTCTTC
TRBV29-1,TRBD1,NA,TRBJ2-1,CSVDGQAAYNEQFF,TGCAGCGTCGATGGACAGGCGGCCTACAATGAGCAGTTCTTC
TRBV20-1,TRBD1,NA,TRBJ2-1,CSARNSPGTGGIPRGEQFF,TGCAGTGCTAGAAACTCCCCTGGGACAGGGGGAATTCCGAGGGGTGAGCAGTTCTTC
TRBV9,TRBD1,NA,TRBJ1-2,CASSGPRDRVGYGYTF,TGTGCCAGCAGCGGGCCGCGGGACAGGGTAGGGTATGGCTACACCTTC
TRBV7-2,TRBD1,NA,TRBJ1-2,CASSSQRDRGRGYTF,TGTGCCAGCAGCTCACAGAGGGACAGGGGACGAGGCTACACCTTC
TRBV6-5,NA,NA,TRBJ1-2,CASSYGGQDTF,TGTGCCAGCAGTTATGGCGGCCAAGACACCTTC
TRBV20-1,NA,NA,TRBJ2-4,CSASGRPLAKNIQYF,TGCAGTGCTAGTGGGAGGCCACTAGCCAAAAACATTCAGTACTTC
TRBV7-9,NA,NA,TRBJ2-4,CASSLLREAKNIQYF,TGTGCCAGCAGCCTCCTCAGGGAAGCCAAAAACATTCAGTACTTC
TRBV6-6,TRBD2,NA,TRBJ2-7,CASSIFGGGHYEQYF,TGTGCCAGCAGTATCTTCGGCGGGGGGCACTACGAGCAGTACTTC
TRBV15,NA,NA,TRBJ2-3,CATSRDASFRNTDTQYF,TGTGCCACCAGCAGAGATGCCTCGTTCCGTAACACAGATACGCAGTATTTT
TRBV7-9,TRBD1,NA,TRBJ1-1,CASSLEGQGKAFF,TGTGCCAGCAGCTTAGAGGGACAGGGGAAAGCTTTCTTT
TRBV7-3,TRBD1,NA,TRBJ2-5,CASSNSDRGQETQYF,TGTGCCAGCAGCAATAGCGACAGGGGTCAAGAGACCCAGTACTTC
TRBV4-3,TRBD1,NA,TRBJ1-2,CASSRPDRGESYTF,TGCGCCAGCAGCCGACCAGACAGGGGAGAGAGCTACACCTTC
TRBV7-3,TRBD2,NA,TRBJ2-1,CASSALGTSGVWEQFF,TGTGCCAGCAGCGCCCTCGGGACTAGCGGGGTCTGGGAGCAGTTCTTC
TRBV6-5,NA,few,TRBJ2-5,CASSSITGSSRVTQYF,TGTGCCAGCAGTTCCATTACAGGGAGCTCACGGGTGACCCAGTACTTC
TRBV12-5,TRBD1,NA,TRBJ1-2,CASGLLRDRNYGYTF,TGTGCTAGTGGTTTGCTAAGGGACAGAAACTATGGCTACACCTTC
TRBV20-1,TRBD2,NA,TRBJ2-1,CSASESGSSYNEQFF,TGCAGTGCTAGTGAAAGCGGGAGCTCCTACAATGAGCAGTTCTTC
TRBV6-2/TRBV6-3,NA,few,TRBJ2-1,CASSYNWGSSYNEQFF,TGTGCCAGCAGTTACAACTGGGGGAGCTCCTACAATGAGCAGTTCTTC
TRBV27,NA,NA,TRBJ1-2,CASSRPGSNYGYTF,TGTGCCAGCAGCCGGCCGGGGTCTAACTATGGCTACACCTTC
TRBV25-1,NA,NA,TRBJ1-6,CASSEEGTYNSPLHF,TGTGCCAGCAGTGAAGAGGGAACCTATAATTCACCCCTCCACTTT
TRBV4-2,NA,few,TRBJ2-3,CASSQEGAGTGPTDTQYF,TGTGCCAGCAGCCAAGAAGGGGCCGGGACTGGCCCCACAGATACGCAGTATTTT
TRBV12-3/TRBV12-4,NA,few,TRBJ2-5,CASSLDTGGTGTQYF,TGTGCCAGCAGTTTAGATACGGGCGGAACGGGGACCCAGTACTTC
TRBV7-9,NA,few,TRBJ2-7,CASGPGFYEQYF,TGTGCCAGCGGCCCAGGCTTCTACGAGCAGTACTTC
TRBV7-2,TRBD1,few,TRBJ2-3,CASSFGQGRDTQYF,TGTGCCAGCAGCTTTGGACAGGGAAGAGATACGCAGTATTTT
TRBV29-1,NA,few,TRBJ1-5,CSVVWGANQPQHF,TGCAGCGTTGTATGGGGGGCTAATCAGCCCCAGCATTTT